What follows are 24 T cell receptor beta chains derived from one specimen sequenced in a study of CD8 T cells in ankylosing spondylitis. A single record per CDR3 protein comes from TCRdb applying MiXCR to the 5' RACE reads. The top ten clones hold nearly 7% of a sample with about 240,000 distinct CDR3 sequences, around 9.1% of them seen once. The sample consisted of blood, either unsorted or a sorted T cell fraction (not recorded which). These TCRs come from a male donor with ankylosing spondylitis or in good health (not recorded which).

Only a few counts were recorded for this clonotype. The rearrangement joins TRBV30 to TRBJ2-7, with D perhaps matching TRBD1 (6 bases). Germline V gene lookup returns CDR1 GTSNPN and CDR2 SVGIG (reference sequence). CDR3 length equals 13 residues. Trimming cost V 0 bases and J 7 bases, with 13 bases left between them. The CDR3 region has the DNA TGTGCCTGGAGTGTCCCAGGGGCCCGAGAGCAGTACTTC. Translating it yields CAWSVPGAREQYF.

This clonotype was picked up many times. The rearrangement links TRBV7-8 to TRBJ2-3; 9 bases are shared with TRBD2. The J segment lost 1 base and the V segment lost 0 bases, leaving 8 bases of the junction unmatched. The CDR3 extends over 18 amino acids. Germline assignment: CDR1 SGHVS and CDR2 FQNEAQ. CDR3 loop: CASSLARLAGTRTDTQYF. The CDR3 nucleotides read TGTGCCAGCAGCTTAGCGCGTCTAGCGGGGACCCGCACAGATACGCAGTATTTT.

V and J are TRBV6-1 and TRBJ2-3; 10 bases line up with TRBD2. The CDR3 has 15 amino acids. From germline, CDR1 is MNHNS and CDR2 SASEGT. Germline trimming cut 6 bases from V and 1 base from J; bases unmatched to any gene: 4. CDR3 nucleotide sequence: TGTGCCAGCAGCCGGACTAGCGGAGGCACAGATACGCAGTATTTT. Its translation: CASSRTSGGTDTQYF.

This clonotype has at least ten counts. The rearrangement joins TRBV12-3 or TRBV12-4 to TRBJ1-2; TRBD1 agrees at 10 bases. Unmatched junction bases numbered 6, after V lost 4 bases and J lost 7 bases. The CDR3 loop spans 14 amino acids. This chain's CDR3 is CASSYQTGGSGYTF. The CDR3 DNA sequence: TGTGCCAGCAGTTACCAGACAGGGGGCTCTGGCTACACCTTC.

In its sample, this clonotype was seen many times. The rearrangement joins TRBV5-1 to TRBJ2-2; 10 positions agree with TRBD2. The CDR3 is made up of 15 amino acids. Losses at the gene ends were 4 bases for V and 7 bases for J; bases not matched to a gene: 7. The germline V gene has CDR1 SGHRS and CDR2 YFSETQ. CDR3 residues: CASSDLAGAGGELFF. CDR3 nucleotides: TGCGCCAGCAGCGACCTAGCGGGGGCCGGCGGGGAGCTGTTTTTT. The full variable domain, its missing parts supplied by reference TRBV5-1 and TRBJ2-2, is KAGVTQTPRYLIKTRGQQVTLSCSPISGHRSVSWYQQTPGQGLQFLFEYFSETQRNKGNFPGRFSGRQFSNSRSEMNVSTLELGDSALYLCASSDLAGAGGELFFGEGSRLTVL.

With respect to this clonotype: This may arise from a read error, as a much more abundant clone is one base away. V usage is TRBV7-2 and J usage is TRBJ2-3; 8 bases are a match to TRBD2. The CDR3 length is 12 residues. The V segment lost 10 bases and the J segment 14 bases; nucleotides outside the gene matches: 14. Germline CDR1 SGHTA, CDR2 FQGNSA. This CDR3 is CAINQPAGGWYF. The CDR3 nucleotides are TGTGCCATCAACCAGCCGGCGGGGGGTTGGTATTTT.

This clonotype occurred many times. V usage is TRBV5-1 and J usage is TRBJ2-2; D possibly corresponds to TRBD2 (6 bases). Trimming stripped 0 bases from V and 6 bases from J, with 12 bases between. The V gene's germline CDR1 is SGHRS and CDR2 YFSETQ. This CDR3 is built from 15 residues. The CDR3: CASSLEGERAGELFF. The DNA of the CDR3 is TGCGCCAGCAGCTTGGAAGGGGAGCGGGCCGGGGAGCTGTTTTTT.

This clonotype was found a few times. The chain uses TRBV5-1 and TRBJ1-6; 10 nucleotides agree with TRBD1. This CDR3 contains 13 residues. The germline CDR1 and CDR2 sequences are SGHRS and YFSETQ. J was trimmed by 9 bases and V by 4 bases; bases with no gene match: 1. The chain's CDR3 is CASSRDRGSPLHF. The CDR3, as DNA: TGCGCCAGCAGCCGGGACAGGGGTTCACCCCTCCACTTT.

Many counts were recorded for this clonotype. The CDR3 sequence: CASSPHRGDNSPLHF. For the CDR3, the DNA is TGTGCCAGCAGCCCCCATCGGGGGGATAATTCACCCCTCCACTTT. V is TRBV12-3 or TRBV12-4 and J is TRBJ1-6; tentatively, D is TRBD1 (5 bases). V was shortened by 6 bases and J by 5 bases, with 14 bases between the two germline ends. The CDR3 runs 15 residues.

This clonotype has at least ten counts. The gene calls are TRBV7-2 and TRBJ1-1, with a weak D call TRBD1 (6 bases). The germline CDR1 and CDR2 sequences are SGHTA and FQGNSA. The length of the CDR3 is 14 residues. The V end lost 4 bases, the J end lost 3 bases, and 12 bases lay between the germline ends. As DNA, the CDR3 is TGTGCCAGCAGCTCAGGGGCTGGGTACACTGAAGCTTTCTTT. Protein sequence: CASSSGAGYTEAFF.

This clonotype was counted many times. The chain carries TRBV20-1 and TRBJ2-1; 8 bases align to TRBD2. The V segment lost 0 bases and the J segment 7 bases; nucleotides outside the gene matches: 8. This CDR3 is 15 amino acids long. Germline CDR1 and CDR2: DFQATT and SNEGSKA (reference sequence). CDR3 in DNA: TGCAGTGCTAGAGATCTGGTAGCGGGAATAAATGAGCAGTTCTTC. Its translation: CSARDLVAGINEQFF.

This clonotype was observed many times. This rearrangement joins TRBV5-5 to TRBJ1-2, with TRBD1 as a possible D gene (6 bases). This CDR3 is 14 amino acids long. V gave up 4 bases and J gave up 4 bases, with 14 bases separating them. Germline loops: CDR1 SGHKS, CDR2 YYEKEE (reference sequence). CDR3 DNA: TGTGCCAGCAGCGCCGGACAGAGTTTCTATGGCTACACCTTC. This encodes CASSAGQSFYGYTF.

V is TRBV20-1 and J is TRBJ2-1; TRBD2 matches at 15 bases. V was clipped by 0 bases and J by 0 bases; unmatched bases: 6. Germline values: CDR1 DFQATT, CDR2 SNEGSKA (reference sequence). The CDR3 is 19 amino acids. CDR3: CSARDGTSGRYPSYNEQFF. In DNA, the CDR3 is TGCAGTGCTAGAGACGGGACTAGCGGGAGGTACCCCTCCTACAATGAGCAGTTCTTC.

This clonotype has a count of ten or more. J is TRBJ2-1 and V is TRBV2; the D gene is possibly TRBD2 (5 bases). In germline, CDR1 is SNHLY, CDR2 FYNNEI. The CDR3 totals 16 residues. The ends were cut back, 5 bases at V and 0 bases at J, with 14 bases in the middle. As DNA, the CDR3 is TGTGCCAGCAGTCCAGACTACGCTAGCTCCTACAATGAGCAGTTCTTC. As protein: CASSPDYASSYNEQFF.

This clonotype has ten or more counts. V usage is TRBV9 and J usage is TRBJ1-2, with 7 positions matching TRBD1. V shed 0 bases and J 2 bases; nucleotides not matched to a gene: 4. The germline gives CDR1 SGDLS, CDR2 YYNGEE. CDR3 length equals 15 residues. DNA of the CDR3: TGTGCCAGCAGCGTAGGACGACAGGGAAACTATGGCTACACCTTC. Its protein is CASSVGRQGNYGYTF.

This clonotype occurred many times. CDR3 in amino acids: CASSFSRGGPTNEKLFF. CDR3 DNA sequence: TGTGCCAGCAGTTTTTCTCGCGGCGGTCCAACTAATGAAAAACTGTTTTTT. The rearrangement links TRBV27 to TRBJ1-4; no firm D call. The CDR3 is made up of 17 amino acids. CDR1 is MNHEY and CDR2 is SMNVEV in the germline V gene (reference sequence). The ends were cut back, 3 bases at V and 0 bases at J, with 14 bases in the middle.

This clonotype appeared many times. The chain uses TRBV6-6 and TRBJ2-3; the D is unclear. Germline V gene sequence: CDR1 MNHNY, CDR2 SVGAGI (reference sequence). The CDR3 is 12 amino acids. Trimming removed 2 bases at V and 14 bases at J, with 14 bases between. The CDR3 reads CASSYNGPVAYF. CDR3 nucleotides: TGTGCCAGCAGTTACAACGGACCGGTAGCGTATTTT.

This clonotype was counted ten times or more. The chain combines TRBV20-1 with TRBJ2-7; 8 bases align to TRBD2. This CDR3 spans 15 amino acids. Germline CDR1 and CDR2: DFQATT and SNEGSKA (reference sequence). With 2 bases clipped from V and 0 bases from J, the junction kept 6 bases outside the gene matches. CDR3 region: CSARISGESSYEQYF. Here the CDR3 DNA reads TGCAGTGCTAGAATTAGCGGGGAAAGCTCCTACGAGCAGTACTTC.

This clonotype showed up just once. Possible read error: a much larger clone is one base away. Lacking the conserved final phenylalanine or tryptophan, this CDR3 likely reflects a read error. This rearrangement joins TRBV20-1 to TRBJ1-3; 9 nucleotides match TRBD1. The junction had 12 bases not matched to a gene; V was cut back by 0 bases and J by 3 bases. Per the germline V gene, CDR1 is DFQATT and CDR2 is SNEGSKA (reference sequence). The CDR3 runs to 18 residues. The CDR3 DNA reads as TGCAGTGCTAGAGACGCTCGACGGACAGGGGCGGTTGGAAACACCATATATTCT. Translated, it gives CSARDARRTGAVGNTIYS.

This clonotype was detected many times. The chain carries TRBV20-1 and TRBJ2-3, with TRBD2 matching 10 bases. The CDR3 extends over 17 amino acids. CDR1 is DFQATT and CDR2 is SNEGSKA in the germline V gene (reference sequence). The trim removed 0 bases at V and 4 bases at J, leaving 10 bases unmatched. DNA for the CDR3: TGCAGTGCTAGAGATGCAGCGGGGGGGAGCGGAGCAGATACGCAGTATTTT. Translating gives CSARDAAGGSGADTQYF.

V is TRBV4-1 and J is TRBJ2-5, with D possibly TRBD2 on 6 matching bases. V was pared by 0 bases and J by 5 bases, with 10 bases between. This CDR3 has 14 residues. Per the germline V gene, CDR1 is MGHRA and CDR2 is YSYEKL. The CDR3 here is CASSQDGLAETQYF. Written as DNA, the CDR3 is TGCGCCAGCAGCCAAGATGGGCTAGCGGAGACCCAGTACTTC.

Ten or more counts support this clonotype. J is TRBJ2-4 and V is TRBV12-3 or TRBV12-4; no reliable D call. Trimming removed 3 bases at V and 0 bases at J, with 6 bases between. The CDR3 length is 14 residues. As DNA, the CDR3 is TGTGCCAGCAGTTTTGTGGTAGCCAAAAACATTCAGTACTTC. The encoded protein is CASSFVVAKNIQYF.

The J gene is TRBJ2-1, the V gene TRBV6-1; 14 bases map to TRBD2. Per germline, CDR1 MNHNS and CDR2 SASEGT. Germline trimming cut 1 base from V and 7 bases from J; bases unmatched to any gene: 3. This CDR3 has 16 amino acids. The CDR3 reads CASSEGLAGGPNEQFF. CDR3 bases: TGTGCCAGCAGTGAAGGACTAGCGGGGGGGCCGAATGAGCAGTTCTTC.

This clonotype was picked up many times. The chain is built from TRBV3-1 and TRBJ1-1; D gene unclear. The CDR3 runs to 14 residues. Per the germline V gene, CDR1 is LGHDT and CDR2 is YNNKEL (reference sequence). V shed 1 base and J shed 1 base, with 7 bases lying between them. Written as DNA, the CDR3 is TGTGCCAGCAGCCAAGTCGAGGCGAACACTGAAGCTTTCTTT. It specifies CASSQVEANTEAFF.